This paragraph reports one T cell receptor (beta chain). This entry is derived from a study of technical replicates of blood from four donors. Data came from immunoSEQ multiplex PCR; TCRdb stores just in-frame clones and leaves some out. Counted here are 65,000 to 80,000 clones, 95% to 98% occurring once; the ten biggest clones make up approximately 0.2%. V shed 5 bases and J shed 3 bases, with 17 bases lying between them. Germline loops: CDR1 GTSNPN, CDR2 SVGIG (reference sequence). The CDR3 sequence is 14 residues long. This receptor was obtained from a human donor in good health. The sequencing input was T cells isolated from PBMCs. The gene calls are TRBV30 and TRBJ2-7; tentatively, D is TRBD2 (5 bases). CDR3 sequence reads: CAWGGSGQYYEQYF. The CDR3 coding sequence is TGTGCCTGGGGTGGGAGCGGCCAATACTACGAGCAGTACTTC.